These T cell receptor beta chains were read from a single sample in a study of early T cells in non-severe SARS-CoV-2 infection. TCRdb called the 5' RACE reads again in MiXCR, with one record for every CDR3 protein. The sample lists 66,000 or so distinct CDR3 sequences, roughly a tenth occurring once. Sample: whole blood. The receptors were gathered from an adult who was a healthcare worker with PCR-confirmed SARS-CoV-2 infection or an uninfected control (not recorded which). The CDR3 runs from the conserved cysteine through the conserved F or W. The D gene is left open where the match is weak. Size is stated for part of the rows, as once, few or many counts, or as a class when the clone is expanded.

V gene: TRBV12-5
D gene: TRBD1
clone size: many
J gene: TRBJ1-1
CDR3 protein: CASGLRQGGGEEAFF
CDR3 DNA: TGTGCTAGTGGCCTAAGACAGGGGGGAGGCGAGGAAGCTTTCTTT

V gene: TRBV7-8
D gene: NA
clone size: many
J gene: TRBJ1-3
CDR3 protein: CASSLVRTLAGMPGNTIYF
CDR3 DNA: TGTGCCAGCAGCTTAGTAAGGACACTAGCAGGAATGCCTGGAAACACCATATATTTT

V gene: TRBV2
D gene: NA
clone size: many
J gene: TRBJ2-5
CDR3 protein: CASRVGGAAQYF
CDR3 DNA: TGTGCCAGCAGAGTGGGTGGTGCGGCCCAGTACTTC

V gene: TRBV7-8
D gene: NA
clone size: NA
J gene: TRBJ2-1
CDR3 protein: CASSVRGNEQFF
CDR3 DNA: TGTGCCAGCAGTGTTCGAGGAAATGAGCAGTTCTTC

V gene: TRBV29-1
D gene: TRBD1
clone size: NA
J gene: TRBJ2-7
CDR3 protein: CSVVGGTGAVAYEQYF
CDR3 DNA: TGCAGCGTTGTTGGCGGGACAGGGGCGGTTGCCTACGAGCAGTACTTC

V gene: TRBV29-1
D gene: NA
clone size: medium-sized
J gene: TRBJ1-2
CDR3 protein: CSFSSGDGYTF
CDR3 DNA: TGCAGCTTCAGCTCGGGGGATGGCTACACCTTC

V gene: TRBV6-2/TRBV6-3
D gene: NA
clone size: many
J gene: TRBJ1-2
CDR3 protein: CASSDIYYGYTF
CDR3 DNA: TGTGCCAGCAGTGACATCTACTATGGCTACACCTTC

V gene: TRBV9
D gene: TRBD1
clone size: few
J gene: TRBJ2-7
CDR3 protein: CASSPRDRESNEQYF
CDR3 DNA: TGTGCCAGCAGCCCGAGAGACAGGGAGAGCAACGAGCAGTACTTC

V gene: TRBV7-8
D gene: NA
clone size: few
J gene: TRBJ2-3
CDR3 protein: CASSPKADTQYF
CDR3 DNA: TGTGCCAGCAGCCCCAAAGCAGATACGCAGTATTTT

V gene: TRBV18
D gene: TRBD1
clone size: many
J gene: TRBJ1-2
CDR3 protein: CASSSGQVPNYGYTF
CDR3 DNA: TGTGCCAGCTCATCCGGACAGGTTCCTAACTATGGCTACACCTTC

V gene: TRBV5-1
D gene: TRBD1
clone size: NA
J gene: TRBJ2-7
CDR3 protein: CASSAAWGQALYEQYF
CDR3 DNA: TGCGCCAGCAGCGCGGCCTGGGGACAGGCCCTCTACGAGCAGTACTTC

V gene: TRBV2
D gene: TRBD2
clone size: many
J gene: TRBJ2-1
CDR3 protein: CASTGLVGPYNEQFF
CDR3 DNA: TGTGCCAGCACCGGACTAGTCGGTCCATACAATGAGCAGTTCTTC

V gene: TRBV11-2
D gene: TRBD2
clone size: many
J gene: TRBJ2-1
CDR3 protein: CASSSGLAISYNEQFF
CDR3 DNA: TGTGCCAGCAGCTCGGGACTAGCGATCTCCTACAATGAGCAGTTCTTC

V gene: TRBV6-5
D gene: TRBD2
clone size: many
J gene: TRBJ2-5
CDR3 protein: CASSRRLAGEETQYF
CDR3 DNA: TGTGCCAGCAGTCGCCGACTAGCGGGGGAAGAGACCCAGTACTTC

V gene: TRBV20-1
D gene: NA
clone size: many
J gene: TRBJ1-5
CDR3 protein: CSAREGVQSNQPQHF
CDR3 DNA: TGCAGTGCCCGGGAGGGAGTGCAGAGCAATCAGCCCCAGCATTTT

V gene: TRBV7-2
D gene: NA
clone size: many
J gene: TRBJ1-2
CDR3 protein: CASRLSPHSQGSFYGYTF
CDR3 DNA: TGTGCCAGCAGGCTCTCCCCACACTCGCAGGGGTCCTTTTATGGCTACACCTTC

V gene: TRBV24-1
D gene: NA
clone size: medium-sized
J gene: TRBJ2-1
CDR3 protein: CATSDSGLPYNEQFF
CDR3 DNA: TGTGCCACCAGTGATTCTGGCCTCCCCTACAATGAGCAGTTCTTC